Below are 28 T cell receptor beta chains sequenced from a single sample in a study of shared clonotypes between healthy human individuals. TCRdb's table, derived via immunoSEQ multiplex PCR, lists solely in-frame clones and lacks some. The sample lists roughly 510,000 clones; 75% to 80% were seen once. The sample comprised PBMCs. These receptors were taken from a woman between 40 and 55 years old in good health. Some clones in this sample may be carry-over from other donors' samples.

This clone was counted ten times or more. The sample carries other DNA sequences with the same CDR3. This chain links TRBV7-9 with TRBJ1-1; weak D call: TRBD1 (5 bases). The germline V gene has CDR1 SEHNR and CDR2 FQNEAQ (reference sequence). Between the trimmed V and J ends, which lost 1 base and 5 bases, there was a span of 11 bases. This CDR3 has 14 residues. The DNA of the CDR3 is TGTGCCAGCAGCTTAGTCGGGGGGAATACTGAAGCTTTCTTT. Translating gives CASSLVGGNTEAFF.

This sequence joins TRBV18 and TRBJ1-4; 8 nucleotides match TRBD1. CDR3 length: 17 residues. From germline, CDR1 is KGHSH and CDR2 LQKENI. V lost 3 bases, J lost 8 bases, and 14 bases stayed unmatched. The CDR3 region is CASSPTRTGRVKEKLFF. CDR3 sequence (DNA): TGTGCCAGCTCACCGACTCGGACAGGGAGGGTTAAAGAAAAACTGTTTTTT.

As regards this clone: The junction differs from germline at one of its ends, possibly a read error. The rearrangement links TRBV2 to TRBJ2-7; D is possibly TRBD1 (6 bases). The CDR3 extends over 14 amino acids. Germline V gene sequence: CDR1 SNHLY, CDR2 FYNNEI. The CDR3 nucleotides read TGTGCCAGCAAAACTCAGGGGATCTCCTCCGAGCAGTACTTC. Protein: CASKTQGISSEQYF. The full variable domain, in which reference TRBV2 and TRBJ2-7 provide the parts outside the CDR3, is EPEVTQTPSHQVTQMGQEVILRCVPISNHLYFYWYRQILGQKVEFLVSFYNNEISEKSEIFDDQFSVERPDGSNFTLKIRSTKLEDSAMYFCASKTQGISSEQYFGPGTRLTVT.

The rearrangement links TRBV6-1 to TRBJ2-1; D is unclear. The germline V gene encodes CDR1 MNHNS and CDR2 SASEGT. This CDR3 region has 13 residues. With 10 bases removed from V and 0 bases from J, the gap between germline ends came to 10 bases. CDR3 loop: CATRPGSYNEQFF. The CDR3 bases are TGTGCCACGCGGCCGGGCTCCTACAATGAGCAGTTCTTC.

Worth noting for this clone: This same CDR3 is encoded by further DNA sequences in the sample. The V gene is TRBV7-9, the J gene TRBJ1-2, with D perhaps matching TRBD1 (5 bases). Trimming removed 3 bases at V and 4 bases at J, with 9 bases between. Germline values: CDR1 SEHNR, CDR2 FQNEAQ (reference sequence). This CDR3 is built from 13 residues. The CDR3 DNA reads TGTGCCAGCAGCTTGGGGCCTAGCTATGGCTACACCTTC. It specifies CASSLGPSYGYTF.

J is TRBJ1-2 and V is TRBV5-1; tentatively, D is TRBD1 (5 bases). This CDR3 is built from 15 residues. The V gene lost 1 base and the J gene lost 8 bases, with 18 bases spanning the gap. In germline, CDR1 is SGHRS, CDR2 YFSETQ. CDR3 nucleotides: TGCGCCAGCAGCTTGTCCGGGGAGGGGTCCGGCGGCTACACCTTC. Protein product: CASSLSGEGSGGYTF.

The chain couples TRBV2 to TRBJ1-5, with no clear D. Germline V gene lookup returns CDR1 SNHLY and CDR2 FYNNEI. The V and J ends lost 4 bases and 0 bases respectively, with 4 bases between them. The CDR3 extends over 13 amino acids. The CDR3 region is CASSADSNQPQHF. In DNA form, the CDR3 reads TGTGCCAGCAGTGCCGATAGCAATCAGCCCCAGCATTTT.

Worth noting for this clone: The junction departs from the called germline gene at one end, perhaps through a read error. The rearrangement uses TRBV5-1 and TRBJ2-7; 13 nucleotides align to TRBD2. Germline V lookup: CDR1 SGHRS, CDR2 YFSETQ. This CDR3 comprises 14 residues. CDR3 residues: CASRLGLAGSEQYF. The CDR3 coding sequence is TGCGCCAGCAGGTTGGGACTAGCGGGGTCGGAGCAGTACTTC.

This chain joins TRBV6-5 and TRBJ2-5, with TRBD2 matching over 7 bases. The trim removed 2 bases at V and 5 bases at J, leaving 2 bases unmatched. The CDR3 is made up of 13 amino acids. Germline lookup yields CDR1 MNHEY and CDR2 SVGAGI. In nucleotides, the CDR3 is TGTGCCAGCAGTTACGATAGCGGGGAGACCCAGTACTTC. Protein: CASSYDSGETQYF.

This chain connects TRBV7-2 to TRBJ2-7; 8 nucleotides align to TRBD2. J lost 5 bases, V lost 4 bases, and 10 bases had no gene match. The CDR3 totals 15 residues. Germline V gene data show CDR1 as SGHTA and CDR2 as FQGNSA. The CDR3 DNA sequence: TGTGCCAGCAGCTCCTCGGGAGGGATAGACAACGAGCAGTACTTC. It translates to CASSSSGGIDNEQYF. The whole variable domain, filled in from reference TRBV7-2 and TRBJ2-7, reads GAGVSQSPSNKVTEKGKDVELRCDPISGHTALYWYRQSLGQGLEFLIYFQGNSAPDKSGLPSDRFSAERTGGSVSTLTIQRTQQEDSAVYLCASSSSGGIDNEQYFGPGTRLTVT.

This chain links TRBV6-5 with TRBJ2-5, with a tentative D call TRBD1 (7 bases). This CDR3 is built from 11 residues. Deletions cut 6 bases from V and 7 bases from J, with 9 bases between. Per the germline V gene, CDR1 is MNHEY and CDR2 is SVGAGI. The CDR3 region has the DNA TGTGCCAGCAGCCAGGGGGGGACCCAGTACTTC. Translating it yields CASSQGGTQYF.

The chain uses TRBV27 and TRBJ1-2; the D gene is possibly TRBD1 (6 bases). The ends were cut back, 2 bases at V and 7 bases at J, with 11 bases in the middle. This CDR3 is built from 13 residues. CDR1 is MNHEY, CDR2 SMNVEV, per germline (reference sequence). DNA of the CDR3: TGTGCCAGCAGTTTACTGACAGGCTTTGGCTACACCTTC. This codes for CASSLLTGFGYTF.

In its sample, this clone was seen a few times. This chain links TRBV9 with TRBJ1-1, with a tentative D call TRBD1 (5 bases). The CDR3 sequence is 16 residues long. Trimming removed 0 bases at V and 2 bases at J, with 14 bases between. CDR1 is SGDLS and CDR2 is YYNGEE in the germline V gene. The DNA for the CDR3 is TGTGCCAGCAGCGTAGCGGGACGAGGGGACAACACTGAAGCTTTCTTT. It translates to CASSVAGRGDNTEAFF.

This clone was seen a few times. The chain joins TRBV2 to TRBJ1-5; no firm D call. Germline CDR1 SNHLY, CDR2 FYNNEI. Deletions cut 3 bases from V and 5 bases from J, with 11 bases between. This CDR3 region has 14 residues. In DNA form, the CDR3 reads TGTGCCAGCAGTGACAGTATGATCGATCAGCCCCAGCATTTT. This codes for CASSDSMIDQPQHF.

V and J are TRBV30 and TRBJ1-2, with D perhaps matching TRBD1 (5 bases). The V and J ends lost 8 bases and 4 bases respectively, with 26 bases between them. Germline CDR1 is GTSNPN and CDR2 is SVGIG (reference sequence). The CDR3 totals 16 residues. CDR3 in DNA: TGTGCCCGCAAATCCCCCGCCGGGGCAGATATCTATGGCTACACCTTC. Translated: CARKSPAGADIYGYTF.

This CDR3 reads CASSIDPPGAGTSGRNEQFF. DNA of the CDR3: TGTGCCAGTAGTATTGATCCGCCAGGTGCGGGGACTAGCGGTAGAAATGAGCAGTTCTTC. The chain couples TRBV19 to TRBJ2-1, with 11 bases lining up with TRBD2. Germline V gene data show CDR1 as LNHDA and CDR2 as SQIVND (reference sequence). J was trimmed by 7 bases and V by 3 bases; bases with no gene match: 20. The CDR3 runs 20 residues.

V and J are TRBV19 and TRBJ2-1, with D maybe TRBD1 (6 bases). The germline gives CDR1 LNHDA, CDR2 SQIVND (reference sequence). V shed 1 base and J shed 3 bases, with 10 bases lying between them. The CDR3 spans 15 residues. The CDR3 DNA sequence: TGTGCCAGTAGTATAGTTGGACAGAACTACAATGAGCAGTTCTTC. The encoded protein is CASSIVGQNYNEQFF.

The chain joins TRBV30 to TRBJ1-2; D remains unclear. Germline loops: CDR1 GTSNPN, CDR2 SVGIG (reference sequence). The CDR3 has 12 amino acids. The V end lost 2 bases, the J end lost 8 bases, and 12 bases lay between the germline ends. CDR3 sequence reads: CAWSPEARGYTF. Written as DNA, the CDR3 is TGTGCCTGGAGTCCGGAGGCGCGGGGCTACACCTTC.

DNA of the CDR3: TGTGCCAGCAGTTATGCCGGGGAAGAGACCCAGTACTTC. As protein: CASSYAGEETQYF. The J gene is TRBJ2-5, the V gene TRBV6-5, with a weak D call TRBD2 (5 bases). CDR1 is MNHEY and CDR2 is SVGAGI in the germline V gene. The CDR3 is made up of 13 amino acids. The V gene lost 3 bases and the J gene lost 3 bases, with 8 bases spanning the gap.

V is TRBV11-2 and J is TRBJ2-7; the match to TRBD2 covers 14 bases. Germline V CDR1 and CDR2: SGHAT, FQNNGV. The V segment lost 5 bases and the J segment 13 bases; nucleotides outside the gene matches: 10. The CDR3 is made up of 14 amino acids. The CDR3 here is CASSPDRTSGRSYF. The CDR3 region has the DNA TGTGCCAGCAGCCCCGACCGGACTAGCGGGAGGTCTTACTTC.

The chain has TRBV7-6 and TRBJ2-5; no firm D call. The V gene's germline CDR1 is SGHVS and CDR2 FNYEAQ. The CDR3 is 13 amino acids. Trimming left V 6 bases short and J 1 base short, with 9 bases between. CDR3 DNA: TGTGCCAGCAGTCAACGGCCCCAAGAGACCCAGTACTTC. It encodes CASSQRPQETQYF.

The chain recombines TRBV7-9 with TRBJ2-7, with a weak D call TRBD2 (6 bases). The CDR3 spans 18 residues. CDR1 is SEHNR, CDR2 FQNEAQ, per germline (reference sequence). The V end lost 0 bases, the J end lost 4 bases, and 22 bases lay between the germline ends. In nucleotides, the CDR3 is TGTGCCAGCAGCTTAGCCGCGGGGCACTGGGACTTATTATACGAGCAGTACTTC. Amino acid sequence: CASSLAAGHWDLLYEQYF.

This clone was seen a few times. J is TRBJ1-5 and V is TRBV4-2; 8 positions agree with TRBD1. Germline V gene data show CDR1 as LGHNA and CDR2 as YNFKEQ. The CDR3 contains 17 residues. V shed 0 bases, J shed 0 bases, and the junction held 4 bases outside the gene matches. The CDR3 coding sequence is TGTGCCAGCAGCCAAGACAGGGGGCTATATAGCAATCAGCCCCAGCATTTT. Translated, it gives CASSQDRGLYSNQPQHF.

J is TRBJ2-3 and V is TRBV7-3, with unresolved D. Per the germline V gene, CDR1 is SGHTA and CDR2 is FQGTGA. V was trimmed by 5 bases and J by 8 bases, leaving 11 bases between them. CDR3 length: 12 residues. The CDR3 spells CASSPPEGTQYF. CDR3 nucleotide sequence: TGTGCCAGCAGCCCCCCGGAAGGTACGCAGTATTTT.

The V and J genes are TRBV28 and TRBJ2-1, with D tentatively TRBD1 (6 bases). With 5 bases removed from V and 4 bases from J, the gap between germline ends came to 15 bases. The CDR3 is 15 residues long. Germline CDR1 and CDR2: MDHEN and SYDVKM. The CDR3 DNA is TGTGCCAGCAGTCCTACAGGGCCCGCGTACAATGAGCAGTTCTTC. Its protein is CASSPTGPAYNEQFF.

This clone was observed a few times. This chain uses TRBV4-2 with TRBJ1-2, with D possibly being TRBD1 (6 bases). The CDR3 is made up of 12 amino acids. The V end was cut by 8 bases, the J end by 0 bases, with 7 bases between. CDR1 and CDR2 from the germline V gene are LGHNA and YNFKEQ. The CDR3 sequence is CASEGANYGYTF. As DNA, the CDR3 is TGTGCCAGCGAGGGGGCTAACTATGGCTACACCTTC.

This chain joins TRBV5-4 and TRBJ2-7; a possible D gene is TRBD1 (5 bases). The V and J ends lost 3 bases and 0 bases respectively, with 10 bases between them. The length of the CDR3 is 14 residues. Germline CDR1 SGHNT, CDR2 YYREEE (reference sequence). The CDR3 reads CASSSQGLSYEQYF. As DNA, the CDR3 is TGTGCCAGCAGCTCGCAGGGCCTCTCCTACGAGCAGTACTTC.

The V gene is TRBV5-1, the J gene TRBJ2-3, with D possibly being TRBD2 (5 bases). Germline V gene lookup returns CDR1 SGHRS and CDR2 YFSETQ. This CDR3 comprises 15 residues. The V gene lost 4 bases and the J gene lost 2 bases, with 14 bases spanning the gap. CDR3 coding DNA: TGCGCCAGCAGCGGACTGAGCGGCCCCACAGATACGCAGTATTTT. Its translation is CASSGLSGPTDTQYF.